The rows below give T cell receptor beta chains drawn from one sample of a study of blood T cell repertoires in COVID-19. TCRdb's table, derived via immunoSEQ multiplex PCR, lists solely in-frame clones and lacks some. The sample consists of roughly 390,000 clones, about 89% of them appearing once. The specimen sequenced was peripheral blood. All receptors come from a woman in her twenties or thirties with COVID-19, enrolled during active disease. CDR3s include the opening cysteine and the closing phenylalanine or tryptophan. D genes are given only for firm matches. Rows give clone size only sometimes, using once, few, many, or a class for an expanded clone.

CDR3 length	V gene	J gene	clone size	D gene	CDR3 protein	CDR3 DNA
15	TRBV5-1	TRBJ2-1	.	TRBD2	CASSSGLAANNEQFF	TGCGCCAGCAGCTCGGGACTAGCGGCTAACAATGAGCAGTTCTTC
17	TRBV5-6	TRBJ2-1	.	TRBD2	CASSGGGLAGPYNEQFF	TGTGCCAGCAGCGGGGGGGGACTAGCGGGACCCTACAATGAGCAGTTCTTC
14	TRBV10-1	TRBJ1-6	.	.	CASSEDLGVSPLHF	TGCGCCAGCAGTGAGGATCTAGGGGTGTCACCCCTCCACTTT
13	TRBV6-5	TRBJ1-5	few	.	CASSRGSNQPQHF	TGTGCCAGCAGTAGGGGGAGCAATCAGCCCCAGCATTTT
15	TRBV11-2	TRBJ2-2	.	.	CASSLDGGITGELFF	TGTGCCAGCAGCTTGGATGGGGGCATCACCGGGGAGCTGTTTTTT
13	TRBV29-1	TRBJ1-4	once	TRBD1	CSVKTGINEKLFF	TGCAGCGTTAAGACAGGGATTAATGAAAAACTGTTTTTT
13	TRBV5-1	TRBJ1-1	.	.	CASSLVPDTEAFF	TGCGCCAGCAGCTTGGTGCCAGACACTGAAGCTTTCTTT
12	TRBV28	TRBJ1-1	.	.	CASSLRGGVAFF	TGTGCCAGCAGTCTTAGAGGGGGAGTTGCTTTCTTT
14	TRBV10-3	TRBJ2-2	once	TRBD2	CATSGRTNTGELFF	TGTGCCACCAGCGGGAGAACAAACACCGGGGAGCTGTTTTTT
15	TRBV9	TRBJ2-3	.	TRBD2	CASSVGTISTDTQYF	TGTGCCAGCAGCGTGGGGACTATCAGCACAGATACGCAGTATTTT
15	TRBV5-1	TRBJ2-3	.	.	CASTLEGQSTDTQYF	TGCGCCAGCACCCTGGAGGGACAGAGCACAGATACGCAGTATTTT
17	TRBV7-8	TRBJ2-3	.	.	CASSLARWQVSADTQYF	TGTGCCAGCAGCTTAGCGCGCTGGCAGGTTAGTGCAGATACGCAGTATTTT
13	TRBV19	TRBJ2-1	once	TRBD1	CASSTGGPNEQFF	TGTGCCAGTAGTACAGGGGGCCCGAATGAGCAGTTCTTC
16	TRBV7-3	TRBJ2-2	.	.	CASSLIEVANTGELFF	TGTGCCAGCAGCTTAATCGAAGTAGCTAACACCGGGGAGCTGTTTTTT
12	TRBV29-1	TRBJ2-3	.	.	CSALLSTDTQYF	TGCAGCGCTCTCCTAAGCACAGATACGCAGTATTTT
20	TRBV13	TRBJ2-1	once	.	CASSPPWGGRPGTVYNEQFF	TGTGCCAGCAGCCCCCCCTGGGGTGGGCGTCCGGGAACCGTATACAATGAGCAGTTCTTC
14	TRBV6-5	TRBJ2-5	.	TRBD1	CASTTTGGRETQYF	TGTGCCAGCACCACAACAGGGGGCAGAGAGACCCAGTACTTC
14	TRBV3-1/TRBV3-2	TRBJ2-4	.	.	CASSQAGAENIQYF	TGTGCCAGCAGCCAAGCGGGAGCGGAAAACATTCAGTACTTC
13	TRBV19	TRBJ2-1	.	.	CASSTGIANEQFF	TGTGCCAGTAGTACAGGGATTGCGAATGAGCAGTTCTTC
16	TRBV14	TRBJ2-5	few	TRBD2	CASSQDRQAGTETQYF	TGTGCCAGCAGCCAAGATAGACAAGCGGGAACAGAGACCCAGTACTTC
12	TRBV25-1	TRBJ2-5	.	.	CASSDSEETQYF	TGTGCCAGCAGTGATTCTGAAGAGACCCAGTACTTC
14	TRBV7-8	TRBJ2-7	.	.	CASSPTGSSYEQYF	TGTGCCAGCAGCCCGACGGGATCCTCCTACGAGCAGTACTTC
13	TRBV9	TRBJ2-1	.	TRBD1	CASSVDRNNEQFF	TGTGCCAGCAGCGTGGACAGGAACAATGAGCAGTTCTTC
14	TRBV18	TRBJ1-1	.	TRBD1	CASSLLQGHTEAFF	TGTGCCAGCTCACTCCTACAGGGGCACACTGAAGCTTTCTTT
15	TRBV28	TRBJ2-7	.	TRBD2	CASSRHGGGPYEQYF	TGTGCCAGCTCCAGACACGGCGGGGGTCCCTACGAGCAGTACTTC
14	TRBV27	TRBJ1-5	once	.	CASSLWGGSQPQHF	TGTGCCAGCAGTTTATGGGGGGGCAGTCAGCCCCAGCATTTT
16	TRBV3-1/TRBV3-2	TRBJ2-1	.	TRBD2	CASSSRLAGGLLEQFF	TGTGCCAGCAGCTCCCGACTAGCGGGAGGGCTGCTTGAGCAGTTCTTC
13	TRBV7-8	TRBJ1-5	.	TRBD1	CASSGTEFQPQHF	TGTGCCAGCAGCGGGACAGAGTTCCAGCCCCAGCATTTT
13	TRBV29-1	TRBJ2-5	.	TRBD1	CSVAGGAFETQYF	TGCAGCGTTGCAGGGGGCGCGTTCGAGACCCAGTACTTC
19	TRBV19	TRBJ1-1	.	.	CASSIVTKATLPSNTEAFF	TGTGCCAGTAGTATAGTGACCAAAGCGACCCTTCCTTCGAATACTGAAGCTTTCTTT
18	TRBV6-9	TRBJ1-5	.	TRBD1	CASSYINRDRYSNQPQHF	TGTGCCAGCAGTTACATAAACCGGGACAGATATAGCAATCAGCCCCAGCATTTT
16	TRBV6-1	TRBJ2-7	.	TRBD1	CASSGAGTGNPYEQYF	TGTGCCAGCAGTGGAGCGGGGACAGGGAATCCCTACGAGCAGTACTTC
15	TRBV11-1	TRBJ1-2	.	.	CASSLVGQPNYGYTF	TGTGCCAGCAGCCTAGTTGGCCAACCCAACTATGGCTACACCTTC
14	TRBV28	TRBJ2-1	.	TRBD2	CASSSGEGYNEQFF	TGTGCCAGCAGTTCGGGGGAGGGCTACAATGAGCAGTTCTTC
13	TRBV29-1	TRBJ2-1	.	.	CSVEGQTYNEQFF	TGCAGCGTTGAAGGACAGACCTACAATGAGCAGTTCTTC
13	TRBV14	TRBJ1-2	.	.	CASSPQRNYGYTF	TGTGCCAGCAGCCCCCAGAGGAACTATGGCTACACCTTC
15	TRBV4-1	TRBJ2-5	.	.	CASSPAGWQGETQYF	TGCGCCAGCAGCCCCGCAGGGTGGCAAGGAGAGACCCAGTACTTC
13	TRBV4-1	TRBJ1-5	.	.	CASSRGAAQPQHF	TGCGCCAGTTCTCGGGGGGCTGCTCAGCCCCAGCATTTT
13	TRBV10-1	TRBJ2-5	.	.	CASSENFQETQYF	TGCGCCAGCAGTGAGAACTTCCAAGAGACCCAGTACTTC
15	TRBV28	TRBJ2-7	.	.	CASSSPTRGDYEQYF	TGTGCCAGCAGTTCCCCGACTAGAGGGGACTACGAGCAGTACTTC
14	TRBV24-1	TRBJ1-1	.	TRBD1	CATRGTGGNTEAFF	TGTGCCACCAGGGGAACAGGGGGTAACACTGAAGCTTTCTTT
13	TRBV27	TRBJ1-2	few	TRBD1	CASSPGTGIGYTF	TGTGCCAGCAGTCCGGGGACAGGGATCGGCTACACCTTC
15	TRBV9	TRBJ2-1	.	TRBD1	CASSGTTGIYNEQFF	TGTGCCAGCAGCGGGACGACAGGGATCTACAATGAGCAGTTCTTC
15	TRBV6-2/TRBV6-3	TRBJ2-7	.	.	CASSYSETGFYEQYF	TGTGCCAGCAGTTACTCCGAAACAGGTTTTTACGAGCAGTACTTC
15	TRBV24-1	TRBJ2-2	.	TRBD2	CATSDAGANTGELFF	TGTGCCACCAGTGACGCGGGAGCGAACACCGGGGAGCTGTTTTTT
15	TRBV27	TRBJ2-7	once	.	CASSWARDLSYEQYF	TGTGCCAGCAGTTGGGCGCGGGACTTGAGCTACGAGCAGTACTTC
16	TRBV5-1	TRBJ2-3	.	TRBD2	CASSLVPTSGMDTQYF	TGCGCCAGCAGCTTGGTACCCACTAGCGGGATGGATACGCAGTATTTT
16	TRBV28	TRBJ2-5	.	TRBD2	CASTWGTSGDQETQYF	TGTGCCAGCACCTGGGGGACTAGCGGGGACCAAGAGACCCAGTACTTC